Below, 14 T cell receptor beta chains from the same sample are listed, as sequenced in a study of cytomegalovirus exposure and HLA in healthy donors. In the PCR, 60 Vbeta and 13 Jbeta primers were used. TCRdb's copy holds only in-frame clones and misses some; the assay was immunoSEQ multiplex PCR. The table includes about 160,000 clones, about four fifths detected once. The sequencing input was PBMCs. Receptors originate from a man aged 25-40 years in good health and CMV-seronegative.

This chain connects TRBV9 to TRBJ2-1; D call uncertain. Trimming stripped 2 bases from V and 3 bases from J, with 3 bases between. The CDR3 is 12 amino acids. Per the germline V gene, CDR1 is SGDLS and CDR2 is YYNGEE. The CDR3: CASSVGYNEQFF. The CDR3 DNA reads TGTGCCAGCAGCGTCGGCTACAATGAGCAGTTCTTC.

The chain is built from TRBV5-1 and TRBJ2-1, with a tentative D call TRBD2 (6 bases). CDR3 length: 16 residues. Germline loops: CDR1 SGHRS, CDR2 YFSETQ. V gave up 0 bases and J gave up 2 bases, with 12 bases separating them. In DNA form, the CDR3 reads TGCGCCAGCAGCTTGGCCACGGGAGTTACCTACAATGAGCAGTTCTTC. It translates to CASSLATGVTYNEQFF.

V is TRBV5-4 and J is TRBJ2-5; possibly TRBD2 for D (6 bases). The J call may be wrong; the DNA end is better matched by TRBJ2-7. The CDR3 has 16 amino acids. The V gene's germline CDR1 is SGHNT and CDR2 YYREEE (reference sequence). CDR3 in amino acids: CASSLGAGSSPYEQYF. The CDR3 DNA sequence: TGTGCCAGCAGCTTGGGGGCCGGGAGCAGCCCATACGAGCAGTACTTC.

This chain links TRBV5-6 with TRBJ2-2; D is undetermined. This CDR3 comprises 14 residues. Germline CDR1 and CDR2: SGHDT and YYEEEE. The V end was cut by 3 bases, the J end by 3 bases, with 9 bases between. The CDR3 region is CASSSGLDTGELFF. CDR3 coding DNA: TGTGCCAGCAGCTCAGGCCTGGACACCGGGGAGCTGTTTTTT.

The rearrangement uses TRBV25-1 and TRBJ1-5, with 7 nucleotides matching TRBD1. J gave up 1 base and V 2 bases, and 5 bases lay outside the gene matches. The CDR3 runs 16 residues. Germline lookup yields CDR1 MGHDK and CDR2 SYGVNS. The CDR3, as DNA: TGTGCCAGCAGTGAAGAAGGGGGCGGGAGCAATCAGCCCCAGCATTTT. As protein: CASSEEGGGSNQPQHF.

This rearrangement joins TRBV7-6 to TRBJ2-3, with D tentatively TRBD2 (6 bases). The CDR3 runs 15 residues. V was pared by 0 bases and J by 1 base, with 8 bases between. Germline CDR1 is SGHVS and CDR2 is FNYEAQ. CDR3 region: CASSLAAGRTDTQYF. CDR3 DNA sequence: TGTGCCAGCAGCTTAGCGGCGGGGCGCACAGATACGCAGTATTTT.

This clone was observed a handful of times. The chain recombines TRBV12-5 with TRBJ1-1; the D gene is possibly TRBD1 (6 bases). Germline values: CDR1 LGHNT, CDR2 FRNRAP. This CDR3 comprises 15 residues. V was trimmed by 4 bases and J by 2 bases, leaving 14 bases between them. This CDR3 reads CASGSTGTLNTEAFF. The CDR3 DNA sequence: TGTGCTAGTGGTTCCACCGGGACACTTAACACTGAAGCTTTCTTT.

V usage is TRBV5-6 and J usage is TRBJ2-7; a weak D match, TRBD1 (5 bases). Trimming removed 0 bases at V and 0 bases at J, with 16 bases between. The CDR3 runs to 17 residues. CDR1 and CDR2 from the germline V gene are SGHDT and YYEEEE. As DNA, the CDR3 is TGTGCCAGCAGCTTGGGATATTCAGGGCTTGCCTCCTACGAGCAGTACTTC. This translates into CASSLGYSGLASYEQYF.

To note about this clone: Additional DNA sequences in this sample encode the identical CDR3. The V gene is TRBV19, the J gene TRBJ2-7, with D possibly matching TRBD1 (5 bases). The ends were cut back, 5 bases at V and 4 bases at J, with 12 bases in the middle. The CDR3 has 13 amino acids. Germline lookup yields CDR1 LNHDA and CDR2 SQIVND (reference sequence). The CDR3 loop is CASSRQGAYEQYF. CDR3 DNA sequence: TGTGCCAGTAGTCGGCAGGGCGCTTACGAGCAGTACTTC.

The rearrangement links TRBV30 to TRBJ2-1; D may be TRBD2 (6 bases). CDR3 length equals 16 residues. The V gene's germline CDR1 is GTSNPN and CDR2 SVGIG (reference sequence). V dropped 2 bases and J dropped 5 bases, with 19 bases sitting between them. The CDR3: CAWSTPGLGSDNEQFF. The CDR3 DNA sequence: TGTGCCTGGAGTACACCGGGACTCGGTAGCGACAATGAGCAGTTCTTC.

This chain links TRBV9 with TRBJ1-4, with D hard to call. The germline V and J ends were trimmed by 3 bases and 8 bases, with 8 bases remaining between them. This CDR3 has 12 amino acids. Germline V gene lookup returns CDR1 SGDLS and CDR2 YYNGEE. CDR3 bases: TGTGCCAGCAGCGGCCCCAGAGAAAAACTGTTTTTT. As protein: CASSGPREKLFF.

The rearrangement links TRBV18 to TRBJ1-2; maybe TRBD1 (5 bases). V lost 0 bases and J lost 5, with 13 bases in between. The V gene's germline CDR1 is KGHSH and CDR2 LQKENI. The CDR3 runs to 15 residues. CDR3 sequence reads: CASSPPSTAGYGYTF. In nucleotides, the CDR3 is TGTGCCAGCTCACCACCGTCCACGGCAGGGTATGGCTACACCTTC. Supplemented by reference TRBV18 and TRBJ1-2, the full variable domain reads NAGVMQNPRHLVRRRGQEARLRCSPMKGHSHVYWYRQLPEEGLKFMVYLQKENIIDESGMPKERFSAEFPKEGPSILRIQQVVRGDSAAYFCASSPPSTAGYGYTFGSGTRLTVV.

The genes are TRBV28 and TRBJ1-1; no firm D call. CDR1 is MDHEN, CDR2 SYDVKM, per germline. V gave up 3 bases and J gave up 5 bases, with 13 bases separating them. The CDR3 loop spans 14 amino acids. The CDR3 region has the DNA TGTGCCAGCAGTTTGGAGGGAGGAGGGACTGAAGCTTTCTTT. Its translation is CASSLEGGGTEAFF.

Regarding this clone: This specimen includes other DNA sequences encoding the same CDR3. V and J are TRBV5-1 and TRBJ1-1, with TRBD1 identical over 8 bases. V was clipped by 2 bases and J by 5 bases; unmatched bases: 5. Germline V lookup: CDR1 SGHRS, CDR2 YFSETQ. The CDR3 is 14 amino acids. CDR3 DNA: TGCGCCAGCAGCTTAGGACAGGGACTGACTGAAGCTTTCTTT. This translates into CASSLGQGLTEAFF.